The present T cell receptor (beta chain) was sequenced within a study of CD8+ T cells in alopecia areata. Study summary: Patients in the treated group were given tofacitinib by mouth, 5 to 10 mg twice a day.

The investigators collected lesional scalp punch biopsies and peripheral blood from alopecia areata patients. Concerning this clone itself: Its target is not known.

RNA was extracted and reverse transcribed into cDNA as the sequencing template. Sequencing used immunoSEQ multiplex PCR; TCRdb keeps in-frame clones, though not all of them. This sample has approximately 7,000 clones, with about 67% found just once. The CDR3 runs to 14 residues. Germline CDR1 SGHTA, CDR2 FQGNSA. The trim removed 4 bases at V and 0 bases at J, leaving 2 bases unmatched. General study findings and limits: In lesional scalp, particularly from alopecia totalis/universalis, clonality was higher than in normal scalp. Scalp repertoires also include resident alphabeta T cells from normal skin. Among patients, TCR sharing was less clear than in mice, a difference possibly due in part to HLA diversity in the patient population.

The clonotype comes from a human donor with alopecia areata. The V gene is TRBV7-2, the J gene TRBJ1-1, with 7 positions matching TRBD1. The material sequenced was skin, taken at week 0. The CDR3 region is CASSWGQLNTEAFF. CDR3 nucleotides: TGTGCCAGCAGCTGGGGACAGTTGAACACTGAAGCTTTCTTT.